Shown below are 7 T cell receptor beta chains from a single sample sequenced in a study of blood T cell repertoires in COVID-19. Some clones are missing from TCRdb's copy, which holds only in-frame ones; the method was immunoSEQ multiplex PCR. The sample holds approximately 54,000 clones, about four fifths seen once. The sample taken for sequencing was peripheral blood. These receptors were collected from a woman in her sixties with acute or convalescent COVID-19.

This chain links TRBV19 with TRBJ2-5; 11 positions match TRBD2. In germline, CDR1 is LNHDA, CDR2 SQIVND (reference sequence). V gave up 6 bases and J gave up 2 bases; unmatched junction bases: 5. CDR3 length: 15 amino acids. The CDR3 loop reads CASRGGLAVQETQYF. DNA for the CDR3: TGTGCCAGTAGGGGGGGACTAGCGGTTCAAGAGACCCAGTACTTC.

This clone was picked up a small number of times. The CDR3 loop is CASRGSLNYGYTF. The CDR3 DNA follows: TGTGCCAGTCGAGGCAGCCTTAACTATGGCTACACCTTC. The chain combines TRBV19 with TRBJ1-2; D gene ambiguous. The CDR3 consists of 13 residues. In germline, CDR1 is LNHDA, CDR2 SQIVND (reference sequence). The ends were cut back, 8 bases at V and 1 base at J, with 11 bases in the middle.

The J gene is TRBJ2-7, the V gene TRBV12-3 or TRBV12-4, with 8 bases fitting TRBD1. This CDR3 has 13 residues. The trim removed 4 bases at V and 7 bases at J, leaving 6 bases unmatched. The CDR3, as DNA: TGTGCCAGCAGTTCTCAGGGGGCGGGGGAGCAGTACTTC. As protein: CASSSQGAGEQYF.

The genes are TRBV6-1 and TRBJ1-3, with 7 bases aligning to TRBD1. Germline lookup yields CDR1 MNHNS and CDR2 SASEGT. The CDR3 length is 15 residues. With V trimmed by 3 bases and J by 0 bases, 2 bases remained unmatched. CDR3 sequence (DNA): TGTGCCAGCAGTGAGGGACAGCCCTCTGGAAACACCATATATTTT. Protein: CASSEGQPSGNTIYF.

J is TRBJ2-7 and V is TRBV4-1; D is possibly TRBD2 (5 bases). V was clipped by 1 base and J by 3 bases, with 16 bases between them. Per germline, CDR1 MGHRA and CDR2 YSYEKL. The CDR3 totals 16 residues. The CDR3 bases are TGCGCCAGCAGCCAAGCCCCCGGGCGGGCTAACTACGAGCAGTACTTC. This encodes CASSQAPGRANYEQYF.

The DNA for the CDR3 is TGTGCCAGCAGTTTCAGGGGGAAGGGGGAAAAACTGTTTTTT. This encodes CASSFRGKGEKLFF. The chain employs TRBV27 and TRBJ1-4; 7 bases fit TRBD1. J gave up 8 bases and V 3 bases, and 6 bases lay outside the gene matches. The CDR3 is 14 residues long. CDR1 is MNHEY and CDR2 is SMNVEV in the germline V gene (reference sequence).

The chain joins TRBV7-9 to TRBJ1-5, with TRBD1 as a possible D gene (5 bases). Trimming took off 1 base at V and 6 bases at J, with 13 bases between the two ends. CDR3 length: 15 amino acids. The germline V gene encodes CDR1 SEHNR and CDR2 FQNEAQ (reference sequence). This chain's CDR3 is CASSLDAGGGQPQHF. The CDR3 DNA is TGTGCCAGCAGCTTAGACGCTGGGGGAGGTCAGCCCCAGCATTTT.